These 24 T cell receptor beta chains share one sample of origin, sequenced in a study of T cell responses to AZD1222 COVID-19 vaccine. Data came from immunoSEQ multiplex PCR; TCRdb stores just in-frame clones and leaves some out. The top ten clones hold just under 5% of a sample with around 60,000 clones, around nine tenths of them seen once. Sequencing was performed on peripheral blood, taken on day 0 of AZD1222 vaccination. The receptors shown here come from an adult in good health.

V gene TRBV4-1 combines with J gene TRBJ1-2, with TRBD1 matching 9 bases. There are 15 residues in the CDR3. From germline, CDR1 is MGHRA and CDR2 YSYEKL. J was trimmed by 4 bases and V by 2 bases; bases with no gene match: 5. The chain's CDR3 is CASSQKDRGFYGYTF. The DNA of the CDR3 is TGCGCCAGCAGCCAAAAGGACAGGGGTTTCTATGGCTACACCTTC.

The rearrangement uses TRBV19 and TRBJ1-6, with no clear D. Trimming took off 4 bases at V and 0 bases at J, with 13 bases between the two ends. Germline V gene sequence: CDR1 LNHDA, CDR2 SQIVND (reference sequence). This CDR3 comprises 17 residues. The CDR3 DNA reads TGTGCCAGTAGTACGGACGGGCCGAGCTCCTATAATTCACCCCTCCACTTT. This translates into CASSTDGPSSYNSPLHF. The full variable domain, in which reference TRBV19 and TRBJ1-6 provide the parts outside the CDR3, is DGGITQSPKYLFRKEGQNVTLSCEQNLNHDAMYWYRQDPGQGLRLIYYSQIVNDFQKGDIAEGYSVSREKKESFPLTVTSAQKNPTAFYLCASSTDGPSSYNSPLHFGNGTRLTVT.

The gene calls are TRBV21-1 and TRBJ1-5; the DNA was not compared with TRBD1, the D call given in the table. TRBV21-1 is described as a pseudogene. The CDR3 is 14 amino acids. This CDR3 is CASSKTTFNQPQHF. CDR3 in DNA: TGTGCCAGCAGCAAAACAACCTTTAATCAGCCCCAGCATTTT.

The chain couples TRBV5-1 to TRBJ2-3, with 10 bases that match TRBD2. Germline V gene lookup returns CDR1 SGHRS and CDR2 YFSETQ. The CDR3 has 15 residues. With 4 bases clipped from V and 5 bases from J, the junction kept 7 bases outside the gene matches. The CDR3 loop is CASSMSGGAGDTQYF. CDR3 sequence (DNA): TGCGCCAGCAGCATGAGCGGGGGGGCCGGAGATACGCAGTATTTT.

The rearrangement uses TRBV10-1 and TRBJ2-1; 11 nucleotides align to TRBD2. The CDR3 extends over 16 amino acids. Germline V lookup: CDR1 WNHNN, CDR2 SYGVQD (reference sequence). The ends lost 1 base at V and 9 bases at J; junction bases unmatched: 8. DNA of the CDR3: TGCGCCAGCAGTGAGTTCACTAGCGGGGGACAGGGTGAGCAGTTCTTC. This codes for CASSEFTSGGQGEQFF.

The gene calls are TRBV19 and TRBJ1-4; 8 bases agree with TRBD1. CDR3 length: 14 residues. V gave up 6 bases and J gave up 8 bases; unmatched junction bases: 8. Germline CDR1 reads LNHDA; CDR2 reads SQIVND (reference sequence). CDR3 DNA sequence: TGTGCCAGTAGGACGACAGGGGTTTGGGAAAAACTGTTTTTT. It yields the protein CASRTTGVWEKLFF.

The J gene is TRBJ2-2, the V gene TRBV30; TRBD2 is a possible D gene (6 bases). The CDR3 extends over 14 amino acids. The germline gives CDR1 GTSNPN, CDR2 SVGIG (reference sequence). V lost 5 bases and J lost 6, with 16 bases in between. CDR3 coding DNA: TGTGCCTGGCGTCGACAGCCGGGGGCCGGGGAGCTGTTTTTT. Amino acids: CAWRRQPGAGELFF.

This chain joins TRBV3-1 (or the pseudogene TRBV3-2) and TRBJ1-1; D unresolved. The CDR3 sequence is 13 residues long. Germline-derived CDR1 and CDR2 are LGHDT and YNNKEL (reference sequence). V dropped 2 bases and J dropped 0 bases, with 4 bases sitting between them. This CDR3 reads CASSQFLNTEAFF. The DNA for the CDR3 is TGTGCCAGCAGCCAATTTTTGAACACTGAAGCTTTCTTT.

V gene TRBV28 combines with J gene TRBJ1-5, with 9 bases lining up with TRBD1. J lost 6 bases, V lost 5 bases, and 8 bases had no gene match. Germline V gene data show CDR1 as MDHEN and CDR2 as SYDVKM. The CDR3 runs to 15 residues. The CDR3 loop reads CASSETGTGLQPQHF. The CDR3 DNA reads as TGTGCCAGCAGTGAAACCGGGACAGGGCTTCAGCCCCAGCATTTT.

The chain uses TRBV5-1 and TRBJ1-4; D is possibly TRBD1 (6 bases). CDR3 size: 14 residues. Germline V lookup: CDR1 SGHRS, CDR2 YFSETQ. Trimming stripped 5 bases from V and 2 bases from J, with 10 bases between. The DNA of the CDR3 is TGCGCCAGCAGTTATCAGGGGACTAATGAAAAACTGTTTTTT. Its protein is CASSYQGTNEKLFF.

V and J are TRBV9 and TRBJ2-5, with D perhaps TRBD1 (5 bases). The CDR3 runs 16 residues. With 4 bases removed from V and 5 bases from J, the gap between germline ends came to 21 bases. The germline V gene encodes CDR1 SGDLS and CDR2 YYNGEE. In nucleotides, the CDR3 is TGTGCCAGCAGCCCCATTCAAGGTGGGGCCTGGGAGACCCAGTACTTC. Protein product: CASSPIQGGAWETQYF.

The CDR3 sequence is CASSEAGTGNYGYTF. The CDR3 DNA sequence: TGTGCCAGCAGTGAAGCGGGGACAGGGAACTATGGCTACACCTTC. This sequence joins TRBV2 and TRBJ1-2; 9 bases agree with TRBD1. V was clipped by 0 bases and J by 2 bases; unmatched bases: 1. The CDR3 extends over 15 amino acids. Germline V gene lookup returns CDR1 SNHLY and CDR2 FYNNEI.

The rearrangement uses TRBV11-1 and TRBJ2-1; no reliable D call. The CDR3 covers 15 residues. Germline CDR1 and CDR2: SGHAT and FQDESV (reference sequence). V was shortened by 2 bases and J by 1 base, with 9 bases between the two germline ends. The CDR3 sequence: CASSLQDPSYNEQFF. CDR3 nucleotide sequence: TGTGCCAGCAGCTTACAGGACCCATCCTACAATGAGCAGTTCTTC.

This clone was recorded once. The chain employs TRBV14 and TRBJ2-3; D remains ambiguous. Germline V lookup: CDR1 SGHDN, CDR2 FVKESK. This CDR3 is 11 amino acids long. The ends were cut back, 3 bases at V and 5 bases at J, with 3 bases in the middle. The CDR3, as DNA: TGTGCCAGCAGCCAGGGAGATACGCAGTATTTT. Protein product: CASSQGDTQYF.

This chain uses TRBV9 with TRBJ1-3; 9 positions match TRBD1. The V gene end was trimmed by 4 bases and the J gene end by 2 bases; junction bases not matched to a gene: 4. Germline V CDR1 and CDR2: SGDLS, YYNGEE. The CDR3 has 15 residues. The CDR3 protein is CASSPWTGAGNTIYF. The CDR3 DNA reads as TGTGCCAGCAGCCCCTGGACAGGGGCTGGAAACACCATATATTTT.

The CDR3 protein is CASSLGAANYGYTF. For the CDR3, the DNA is TGTGCCAGCAGCTTGGGGGCAGCTAACTATGGCTACACCTTC. The chain combines TRBV5-4 with TRBJ1-2; no definite D call. The CDR3 runs 14 residues. The V and J ends lost 0 bases and 0 bases respectively, with 6 bases between them. Germline lookup yields CDR1 SGHNT and CDR2 YYREEE (reference sequence).

J is TRBJ2-7 and V is TRBV5-1; perhaps TRBD1 as D (5 bases). Per the germline V gene, CDR1 is SGHRS and CDR2 is YFSETQ. Trimming removed 0 bases from V and 0 bases from J, with 13 bases in between. The CDR3 totals 16 residues. The CDR3 is CASSLASYRSSYEQYF. DNA of the CDR3: TGCGCCAGCAGCTTGGCCAGTTACAGGAGCTCCTACGAGCAGTACTTC. Based on the CDR3 plus reference TRBV5-1 and TRBJ2-7, the full variable domain is KAGVTQTPRYLIKTRGQQVTLSCSPISGHRSVSWYQQTPGQGLQFLFEYFSETQRNKGNFPGRFSGRQFSNSRSEMNVSTLELGDSALYLCASSLASYRSSYEQYFGPGTRLTVT.

The rearrangement joins TRBV29-1 to TRBJ1-2, with TRBD1 identical over 9 bases. Germline loops: CDR1 SQVTM, CDR2 ANQGSEA. The CDR3 covers 17 residues. Trimming took 5 bases from V and 5 from J; bases not matched to a gene: 18. The CDR3 protein is CSVRYLQRTGGIYGYTF. Written as DNA, the CDR3 is TGCAGCGTTCGATATTTGCAGAGAACAGGGGGCATATATGGCTACACCTTC.

The chain couples TRBV7-3 to TRBJ2-1; maybe TRBD1 (6 bases). V was shortened by 5 bases and J by 6 bases, with 11 bases between the two germline ends. CDR3 size: 13 residues. From germline, CDR1 is SGHTA and CDR2 FQGTGA. The CDR3 is CASSLGAINEQFF. CDR3 DNA: TGTGCCAGCAGCCTGGGGGCGATCAATGAGCAGTTCTTC. Complete variable domain (other parts from reference TRBV7-3 and TRBJ2-1): GAGVSQTPSNKVTEKGKYVELRCDPISGHTALYWYRQSLGQGPEFLIYFQGTGAADDSGLPNDRFFAVRPEGSVSTLKIQRTERGDSAVYLCASSLGAINEQFFGPGTRLTVL.

This chain links TRBV25-1 with TRBJ2-1; D call uncertain. V lost 4 bases and J 3 bases, leaving 7 bases between the germline ends. The CDR3 length is 13 residues. Germline V gene sequence: CDR1 MGHDK, CDR2 SYGVNS. The CDR3 loop is CASSAAGYNEQFF. As DNA, the CDR3 is TGTGCCAGCAGTGCGGCTGGCTACAATGAGCAGTTCTTC.

Details on this clone: This sample includes further DNA sequences coding for the same CDR3. The genes are TRBV15 and TRBJ1-5; D may be TRBD1 (5 bases). V was clipped by 0 bases and J by 1 base, with 7 bases between them. The CDR3 length is 15 residues. Germline V gene sequence: CDR1 LNHNV, CDR2 YYDKDF (reference sequence). CDR3: CATSRDRGSNQPQHF. In DNA form, the CDR3 reads TGTGCCACCAGCAGAGATCGGGGCAGCAATCAGCCCCAGCATTTT.

The rearrangement uses TRBV19 and TRBJ1-1; maybe TRBD1 (6 bases). Germline CDR1 is LNHDA and CDR2 is SQIVND (reference sequence). The V end was cut by 6 bases, the J end by 1 base, with 18 bases between. This CDR3 contains 16 residues. CDR3 nucleotide sequence: TGTGCCAGTAGGCAGACCGGACAGAGAACGAACACTGAAGCTTTCTTT. Translated: CASRQTGQRTNTEAFF.

The gene calls are TRBV6-5 and TRBJ2-1, with D perhaps TRBD1 (5 bases). Germline lookup yields CDR1 MNHEY and CDR2 SVGAGI. Trimming shortened V by 5 bases and J by 4 bases, and 15 bases separated the two germline ends. The CDR3 is 15 residues long. CDR3 nucleotides: TGTGCCAGCAGTACCCTCGGAAGGGGTTACAATGAGCAGTTCTTC. Translating gives CASSTLGRGYNEQFF.

The rearrangement uses TRBV6-6 and TRBJ1-2; 11 nucleotides align to TRBD1. The trim removed 2 bases at V and 8 bases at J, leaving 4 bases unmatched. The V gene's germline CDR1 is MNHNY and CDR2 SVGAGI (reference sequence). CDR3 length: 14 amino acids. CDR3 coding DNA: TGTGCCAGCAGTTACCGGGGACAGGGGGTCGGCTACACCTTC. Protein: CASSYRGQGVGYTF.